This T cell receptor (beta chain) was identified during a study of T-cell reconstitution after alpha-beta-depleted transplantation in children. Notes on the study in general: The origin of alpha-beta T cells about two months after transplant was reportedly several hundred expanded graft clones. In some patients, recipient T cells and intrathymic progenitors surviving conditioning explained high day-60 diversity. It was newly produced T cells that mostly accounted for T-cell counts and diversity one year after transplant.

The germline V gene encodes CDR1 SGHAT and CDR2 FQNNGV. This CDR3 is built from 18 residues. V lost 4 bases, J lost 0 bases, and 6 bases stayed unmatched. The sample holds a few counts of this clonotype. Its specificity is not known. Researchers prepared the TCRbeta library using unique molecular identifiers, the study reports. TCRdb fed the PCR reads into MiXCR, producing one record per CDR3 protein. The profile shows some 600,000 distinct CDR3 sequences, 10% to 15% of them singletons. The source material was PBMCs, mostly from graft donor cells, sampled 360 days after TCRalphabeta/CD19-depleted stem cell transplant. This TCR was recovered from a male patient between 10 and 17 years old who had a stem cell transplant for acute myeloid leukemia, so the T cells may come from the graft donor. J is TRBJ2-1 and V is TRBV11-2, with 13 bases identical to TRBD2. In DNA, the CDR3 is TGTGCCAGCAGCTCTCGGACTAGCGGGAGAAGCTCCTACAATGAGCAGTTCTTC. Its translation is CASSSRTSGRSSYNEQFF.